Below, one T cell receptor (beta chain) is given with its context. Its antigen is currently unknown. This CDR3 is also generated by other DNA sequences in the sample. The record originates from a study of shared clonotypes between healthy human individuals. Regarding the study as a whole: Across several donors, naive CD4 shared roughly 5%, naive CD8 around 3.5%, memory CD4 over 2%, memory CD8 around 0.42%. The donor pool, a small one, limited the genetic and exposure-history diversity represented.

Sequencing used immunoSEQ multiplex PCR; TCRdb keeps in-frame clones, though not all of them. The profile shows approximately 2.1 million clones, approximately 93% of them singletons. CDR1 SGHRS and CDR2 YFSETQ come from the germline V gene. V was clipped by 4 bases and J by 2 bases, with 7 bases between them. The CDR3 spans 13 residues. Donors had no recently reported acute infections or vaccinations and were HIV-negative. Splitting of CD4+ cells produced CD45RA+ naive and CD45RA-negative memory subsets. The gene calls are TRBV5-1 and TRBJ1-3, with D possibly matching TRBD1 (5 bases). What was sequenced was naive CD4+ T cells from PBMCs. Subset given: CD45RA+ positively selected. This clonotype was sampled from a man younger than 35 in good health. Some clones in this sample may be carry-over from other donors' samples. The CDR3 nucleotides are TGCGCCAGCAGCCCGGGACCTGGAAACACCATATATTTT. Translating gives CASSPGPGNTIYF.